The clone carrying this TCR beta chain has more than one count but fewer than ten. The antigen remains unidentified. This entry is derived from a study of cytotoxic CD8 clonotypes in ibrutinib-treated CLL. Points from the study as a whole: Baseline-level clonality went beyond age-matched healthy donors and moved in step with circulating CD8+ T-cell counts. A difference in sampling times existed between sustained-remission and progressing patients.

Sequencing was performed with immunoSEQ multiplex PCR; in TCRdb, only in-frame clones are kept and a portion is missing. The table shows 250,000 to 350,000 clones, with less than 85% occurring only once. Trimming cost V 2 bases and J 8 bases, with 12 bases left between them. CDR1 and CDR2 from the germline V gene are SGHAT and FQNNGV. The CDR3 consists of 13 residues. This chain connects TRBV11-2 to TRBJ1-2; D remains unclear. The clonotype originates from a human donor with chronic lymphocytic leukemia. Specimen: PBMCs, collected at disease progression, from a patient treated with ibrutinib. The CDR3 DNA reads TGTGCCAGCAGCTTACCCACCCGAGGCGGCTACACCTTC. It specifies CASSLPTRGGYTF.